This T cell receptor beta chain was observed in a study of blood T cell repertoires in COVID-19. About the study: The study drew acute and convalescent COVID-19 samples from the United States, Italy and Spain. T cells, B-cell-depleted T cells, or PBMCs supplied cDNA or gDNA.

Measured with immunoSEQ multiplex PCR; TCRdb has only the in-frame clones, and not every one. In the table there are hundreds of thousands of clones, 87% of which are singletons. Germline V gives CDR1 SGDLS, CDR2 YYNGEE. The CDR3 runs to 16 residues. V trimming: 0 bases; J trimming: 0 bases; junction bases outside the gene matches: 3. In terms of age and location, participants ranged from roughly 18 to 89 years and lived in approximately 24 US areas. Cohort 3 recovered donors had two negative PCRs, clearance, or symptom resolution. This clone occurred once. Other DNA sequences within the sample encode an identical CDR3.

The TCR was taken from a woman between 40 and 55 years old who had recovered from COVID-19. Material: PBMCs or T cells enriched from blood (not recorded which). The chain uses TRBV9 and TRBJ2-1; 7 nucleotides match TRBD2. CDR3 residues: CASSVAGGSSYNEQFF. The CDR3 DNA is TGTGCCAGCAGCGTAGCTGGCGGGAGCTCCTACAATGAGCAGTTCTTC.